These 26 T cell receptor beta chains originate from one sample sequenced in a study of blood T cell repertoires in COVID-19. Sequencing was performed with immunoSEQ multiplex PCR; in TCRdb, only in-frame clones are kept and a portion is missing. The sample lists about 95,000 clones, 81% occurring once. Sequences were obtained from peripheral blood. Receptors were obtained from a man older than 75 with active or convalescent COVID-19.

V and J are TRBV24-1 and TRBJ1-5; unclear D gene. There are 14 residues in the CDR3. The germline V gene encodes CDR1 KGHDR and CDR2 SFDVKD. Trimming left V 1 base short and J 1 base short, with 4 bases between. The CDR3 coding sequence is TGTGCCACCAGTGATTTAAGCAGCAATCAGCCCCAGCATTTT. Its translation: CATSDLSSNQPQHF.

V and J are TRBV2 and TRBJ2-5; TRBD2 agrees at 8 bases. J lost 7 bases, V lost 4 bases, and 14 bases had no gene match. Germline loops: CDR1 SNHLY, CDR2 FYNNEI. The CDR3 sequence is 16 residues long. CDR3 in amino acids: CASSVGASGPPGTQYF. In nucleotides, the CDR3 is TGTGCCAGCAGTGTTGGGGCTAGCGGGCCACCGGGGACCCAGTACTTC.

This clone was observed once. The J gene is TRBJ1-2, the V gene TRBV7-3; 9 nucleotides agree with TRBD1. Per germline, CDR1 SGHTA and CDR2 FQGTGA. The CDR3 has 16 amino acids. V shed 0 bases and J 5 bases; nucleotides not matched to a gene: 7. CDR3 sequence reads: CASSLTGGQGFYGYTF. CDR3 bases: TGTGCCAGCAGCTTAACTGGGGGACAGGGTTTTTATGGCTACACCTTC.

V usage is TRBV15 and J usage is TRBJ2-3; 7 nucleotides match TRBD2. In germline, CDR1 is LNHNV, CDR2 YYDKDF (reference sequence). The CDR3 is 16 residues long. After removal of 1 base from V and 1 base from J, the junction contained 5 bases not matched to a gene. The CDR3 DNA reads TGTGCCACCAGCAGAGGGACTAGAATCGGCACAGATACGCAGTATTTT. Translation: CATSRGTRIGTDTQYF.

The chain employs TRBV19 and TRBJ1-3; D remains unclear. Trimming pared 5 bases from V and 4 bases from J, leaving 12 bases between. Germline V gene sequence: CDR1 LNHDA, CDR2 SQIVND (reference sequence). This CDR3 is 14 amino acids long. The CDR3 sequence: CASSPSQVGNTIYF. CDR3 sequence (DNA): TGTGCCAGTAGTCCGAGTCAGGTCGGAAACACCATATATTTT.

This chain uses TRBV6-1 with TRBJ1-4; 7 bases map to TRBD1. CDR3 length equals 15 residues. The junction had 5 bases not matched to a gene; V was cut back by 0 bases and J by 7 bases. The germline gives CDR1 MNHNS, CDR2 SASEGT. The CDR3 here is CASSEAQGGGEKLFF. The CDR3 nucleotides read TGTGCCAGCAGTGAAGCGCAGGGGGGCGGTGAAAAACTGTTTTTT.

V gene TRBV10-2 combines with J gene TRBJ1-6; 10 positions match TRBD1. The CDR3 is 18 amino acids. Trimming took 0 bases from V and 8 from J; bases not matched to a gene: 10. CDR1 is WSHSY and CDR2 is SAAADI in the germline V gene. CDR3 DNA: TGCGCCAGCAGTGAGTCGGGGACAGGGGCCGGGGGAGATTCACCCCTCCACTTT. Its translation is CASSESGTGAGGDSPLHF.

In this sample, this clone turned up once. The V and J genes are TRBV3-1 (or the pseudogene TRBV3-2) and TRBJ1-2, with TRBD1 matching 7 bases. The CDR3 extends over 15 amino acids. The trim removed 0 bases at V and 4 bases at J, leaving 5 bases unmatched. Per the germline V gene, CDR1 is LGHDT and CDR2 is YNNKEL (reference sequence). CDR3 sequence: CASSQDRQGGYGYTF. The DNA for the CDR3 is TGTGCCAGCAGCCAAGATCGACAGGGTGGCTATGGCTACACCTTC.

This sequence joins TRBV6-2 or TRBV6-3 and TRBJ1-4; D remains unclear. V lost 2 bases and J lost 2, with 18 bases in between. This CDR3 spans 18 amino acids. Germline CDR1 is MNHEY and CDR2 is SVGEGT. As DNA, the CDR3 is TGTGCCAGCAGTTACCTGCGGGGTGGAGTTGCTACTAATGAAAAACTGTTTTTT. Encoded protein: CASSYLRGGVATNEKLFF.

The J gene is TRBJ2-7, the V gene TRBV5-5; D is possibly TRBD1 (5 bases). Germline assignment: CDR1 SGHKS and CDR2 YYEKEE (reference sequence). The CDR3 has 14 residues. Trimming took off 4 bases at V and 3 bases at J, with 14 bases between the two ends. DNA of the CDR3: TGTGCCAGCAGCCGGATGGACACATTCTACGAGCAGTACTTC. Protein sequence: CASSRMDTFYEQYF. The variable domain in full, with the rest retrieved from reference TRBV5-5 and TRBJ2-7, is DAGVTQSPTHLIKTRGQQVTLRCSPISGHKSVSWYQQVLGQGPQFIFQYYEKEERGRGNFPDRFSARQFPNYSSELNVNALLLGDSALYLCASSRMDTFYEQYFGPGTRLTVT.

The chain uses TRBV18 and TRBJ1-3, with D possibly being TRBD1 (6 bases). V lost 3 bases and J 8 bases, leaving 17 bases between the germline ends. The germline V gene encodes CDR1 KGHSH and CDR2 LQKENI. The CDR3 is 15 amino acids. Written as DNA, the CDR3 is TGTGCCAGCTCACCCACAGGGTTCCCGTCGGACACCATATATTTT. Translation gives CASSPTGFPSDTIYF.

The chain links TRBV6-1 to TRBJ2-2; 7 bases are a match to TRBD1. J was trimmed by 3 bases and V by 5 bases; bases with no gene match: 6. The CDR3 totals 15 residues. Germline CDR1 MNHNS, CDR2 SASEGT. In DNA, the CDR3 is TGTGCCAGCAGTACGGGACAGTCGGACACCGGGGAGCTGTTTTTT. It encodes CASSTGQSDTGELFF.

V usage is TRBV3-1 (or the pseudogene TRBV3-2) and J usage is TRBJ1-2, with D possibly TRBD1 on 6 matching bases. Trimming removed 4 bases from V and 6 bases from J, with 21 bases in between. Germline CDR1 is LGHDT and CDR2 is YNNKEL (reference sequence). This CDR3 comprises 16 residues. CDR3 DNA sequence: TGTGCCAGCAGCCGAGCAGGGGTTGTTATTGATCATGGCTACACCTTC. Protein sequence: CASSRAGVVIDHGYTF.

V usage is TRBV12-5 and J usage is TRBJ1-6, with D maybe TRBD1 (6 bases). The ends were cut back, 4 bases at V and 10 bases at J, with 11 bases in the middle. CDR3 length equals 13 residues. Germline-derived CDR1 and CDR2 are LGHNT and FRNRAP. The CDR3 DNA reads TGTGCTAGTGGTTCACCGGGACAATCACCCCTCCACTTT. Translated: CASGSPGQSPLHF. Combining the CDR3 with reference TRBV12-5 and TRBJ1-6 gives the whole variable domain DARVTQTPRHKVTEMGQEVTMRCQPILGHNTVFWYRQTMMQGLELLAYFRNRAPLDDSGMPKDRFSAEMPDATLATLKIQPSEPRDSAVYFCASGSPGQSPLHFGNGTRLTVT.

This clone turned up a few times. The rearrangement uses TRBV9 and TRBJ2-7, with 10 bases matching TRBD1. Germline V gene lookup returns CDR1 SGDLS and CDR2 YYNGEE. V trimming: 3 bases; J trimming: 5 bases; junction bases outside the gene matches: 8. CDR3 length: 15 residues. The DNA of the CDR3 is TGTGCCAGCAGCGCCTGGACAGGGGGTATCGACGAGCAGTACTTC. As protein: CASSAWTGGIDEQYF.

The chain recombines TRBV30 with TRBJ1-5; D is unclear. Trimming removed 5 bases from V and 4 bases from J, with 12 bases in between. In germline, CDR1 is GTSNPN, CDR2 SVGIG (reference sequence). The CDR3 consists of 13 residues. The CDR3 DNA is TGTGCCTGGGAAAACAGCTGGAATCAGCCCCAGCATTTT. Its protein product is CAWENSWNQPQHF. Full variable domain (missing parts from reference TRBV30 and TRBJ1-5): SQTIHQWPATLVQPVGSPLSLECTVEGTSNPNLYWYRQAAGRGLQLLFYSVGIGQISSEVPQNLSASRPQDRQFILSSKKLLLSDSGFYLCAWENSWNQPQHFGDGTRLSIL.

The rearrangement uses TRBV18 and TRBJ1-1; D gene uncertain. Trimming removed 6 bases from V and 4 bases from J, with 12 bases in between. This CDR3 comprises 13 residues. Germline V gene sequence: CDR1 KGHSH, CDR2 LQKENI. The CDR3 DNA sequence: TGTGCCAGCTCGGTAGATGAGGGCACTGAAGCTTTCTTT. As protein: CASSVDEGTEAFF.

The V and J genes are TRBV5-1 and TRBJ2-5, with TRBD1 matching 12 bases. Trimming at V came to 4 bases and at J to 5 bases, leaving 9 bases not matched to a gene. This CDR3 is built from 16 residues. The germline V gene encodes CDR1 SGHRS and CDR2 YFSETQ. CDR3 region: CASSPRDRGLWETQYF. The CDR3 DNA follows: TGCGCCAGCAGCCCTCGGGACAGGGGGCTTTGGGAGACCCAGTACTTC.

This chain connects TRBV4-1 to TRBJ2-7; D is undetermined. CDR1 is MGHRA, CDR2 YSYEKL, per germline. V lost 3 bases, J lost 3 bases, and 12 bases lay in between. The CDR3 is made up of 14 amino acids. The CDR3 reads CASSQSTPSYEQYF. The CDR3 DNA reads TGCGCCAGCAGCCAGTCGACACCCAGCTACGAGCAGTACTTC.

In this sample, this clone turned up once. DNA of the CDR3: TGTGCCAGTAGTGCAGGGCCGGGGGAGGTGGATCAGCCCCAGCATTTT. Translation gives CASSAGPGEVDQPQHF. This chain connects TRBV19 to TRBJ1-5; a weak D match, TRBD1 (5 bases). Germline loops: CDR1 LNHDA, CDR2 SQIVND (reference sequence). This CDR3 has 16 residues. Between the trimmed V and J ends, which lost 5 bases and 5 bases, there was a span of 19 bases. The complete variable domain, with remaining parts taken from reference TRBV19 and TRBJ1-5, reads DGGITQSPKYLFRKEGQNVTLSCEQNLNHDAMYWYRQDPGQGLRLIYYSQIVNDFQKGDIAEGYSVSREKKESFPLTVTSAQKNPTAFYLCASSAGPGEVDQPQHFGDGTRLSIL.

The gene calls are TRBV6-5 and TRBJ2-5; 7 bases line up with TRBD1. Germline CDR1 reads MNHEY; CDR2 reads SVGAGI. The CDR3 sequence is 13 residues long. V shed 6 bases, J shed 4 bases, and the junction held 5 bases outside the gene matches. The CDR3 bases are TGTGCCAGCAGGGACCCAGGGGGAGAGACCCAGTACTTC. It is translated as CASRDPGGETQYF.

The chain joins TRBV15 to TRBJ2-3, with 9 bases that match TRBD2. There are 16 residues in the CDR3. The germline V gene encodes CDR1 LNHNV and CDR2 YYDKDF (reference sequence). V lost 4 bases and J lost 5; bases outside the gene matches: 10. CDR3 sequence reads: CATSTRRASGEDTQYF. The DNA for the CDR3 is TGTGCCACCAGCACCCGCAGGGCTAGCGGGGAAGATACGCAGTATTTT.

Concerning this clone: Mismatch with germline at one junction end may stem from a read error. V is TRBV7-7 and J is TRBJ2-3, with a weak D call TRBD1 (6 bases). The CDR3 is 14 amino acids. Germline values: CDR1 SSHAT, CDR2 FNYEAQ (reference sequence). The DNA of the CDR3 is TGTGCTAGCAGCCTGACAGGAGTCACAGATACGCAGTATTTT. Translation: CASSLTGVTDTQYF.

This clone was seen once. This rearrangement joins TRBV2 to TRBJ1-2; TRBD1 matches 10 bases. V was pared by 7 bases and J by 6 bases, with 8 bases of the junction left unmatched. Germline loops: CDR1 SNHLY, CDR2 FYNNEI. The CDR3 consists of 14 residues. The CDR3 DNA follows: TGTGCCAGCACTTCGGGACAGGGGACGGATGGCTACACCTTC. Its protein product is CASTSGQGTDGYTF.

CDR3 bases: TGTGCCAGCAGCCTGCAGGGGGCGGACTATGGCTACACCTTC. Translated: CASSLQGADYGYTF. V and J are TRBV3-1 (or the pseudogene TRBV3-2) and TRBJ1-2; 8 nucleotides line up with TRBD1. V shed 4 bases, J shed 3 bases, and the junction held 4 bases outside the gene matches. The CDR3 covers 14 residues. Looked up from germline, CDR1 is LGHDT and CDR2 is YNNKEL (reference sequence).

The V call is TRBV15, the J call TRBJ2-5; TRBD1 is a possible D gene (6 bases). The CDR3 consists of 14 residues. The germline V and J ends were trimmed by 3 bases and 1 base, with 9 bases remaining between them. Per the germline V gene, CDR1 is LNHNV and CDR2 is YYDKDF (reference sequence). CDR3 nucleotide sequence: TGTGCCACCAGCAGTCGGGACATCCAAGAGACCCAGTACTTC. It is translated as CATSSRDIQETQYF.